A single T cell receptor beta chain is shown here with its context. Its antigen is unidentified. Clones were read by immunoSEQ multiplex PCR, and TCRdb kept only the in-frame ones, dropping some. The sample holds tens of thousands of clones, roughly 90% seen once. The length of the CDR3 is 16 residues. Germline CDR1 is SGHRS and CDR2 is YFSETQ. Unmatched junction bases numbered 6, after V lost 3 bases and J lost 0 bases. The data originate from a study of graft-versus-host responses after intestinal transplantation. Study details: Those transplanted obtained multivisceral, liver-intestinal, or isolated intestinal grafts. Tacrolimus and steroids were given for around 3 years to all recipients after anti-thymocyte globulin induction. Study-wide results and limits: Recipient marrow held GvH clones, some first seen in ileum or blood. Allografts from individuals with graft-donor T cell macrochimerism displayed high graft-versus-host to host-versus-graft clonal ratios.

The chain combines TRBV5-1 with TRBJ1-1; 9 nucleotides match TRBD1. This clonotype was sampled from a human donor who received an intestinal transplant. Sequences were derived from unstimulated CD4+ T cells sorted from spleen or lymph node cells, sampled before intestinal transplant. The CDR3 region is CASSSGTGSMNTEAFF. CDR3 DNA: TGCGCCAGCAGCTCTGGGACAGGGTCCATGAACACTGAAGCTTTCTTT.